This entry lists 11 T cell receptor beta chains sequenced from one sample in a study of shared clonotypes between healthy human individuals. Assay used: immunoSEQ multiplex PCR; TCRdb lists only in-frame clones, some missing. The sample lists around 640,000 clones, approximately 96% seen once, with roughly 0.1% in the top ten. As defined, naive CD8 cells were CD45RO-negative and positively selected for CCR7, with terminally differentiated effector memory CD45RA+ cells excluded. The sequenced sample was naive CD8+ T cells sorted from blood. These receptors were taken from a woman aged 25-40 years in good health.

This sequence joins TRBV9 and TRBJ2-1; 10 bases match TRBD2. Germline CDR1 reads SGDLS; CDR2 reads YYNGEE. Trimming removed 2 bases from V and 6 bases from J; junction bases left unmatched: 14. The CDR3 is made up of 18 amino acids. The CDR3 is CASSVDSLAGGFGNEQFF. CDR3 nucleotide sequence: TGTGCCAGCAGCGTGGACTCGTTAGCGGGAGGTTTCGGCAATGAGCAGTTCTTC.

The rearrangement joins TRBV6-5 to TRBJ2-7; D gene uncertain. CDR1 and CDR2 from the germline V gene are MNHEY and SVGAGI. CDR3 length: 13 residues. Trimming shortened V by 4 bases and J by 3 bases, and 10 bases separated the two germline ends. DNA for the CDR3: TGTGCCAGCAGTTTAGAGGCCAACTACGAGCAGTACTTC. It yields the protein CASSLEANYEQYF.

This sequence joins TRBV2 and TRBJ2-5; weak D call: TRBD2 (5 bases). The V end was cut by 8 bases, the J end by 3 bases, with 13 bases between. The germline gives CDR1 SNHLY, CDR2 FYNNEI. The CDR3 contains 13 residues. The CDR3 region is CASLGLREETQYF. Written as DNA, the CDR3 is TGTGCCAGCCTGGGCCTGCGGGAAGAGACCCAGTACTTC.

This chain joins TRBV27 and TRBJ2-5; D tentatively fits TRBD1 or TRBD2 (5 bases each). This CDR3 comprises 14 residues. V was cut by 5 bases and J by 5 bases, with 15 bases left in between. The germline V gene has CDR1 MNHEY and CDR2 SMNVEV (reference sequence). The DNA of the CDR3 is TGTGCCAGCAGTGACCCGGGACCCGGGGAGACCCAGTACTTC. This encodes CASSDPGPGETQYF.

V and J are TRBV2 and TRBJ2-3; TRBD2 agrees at 9 bases. Germline CDR1 SNHLY, CDR2 FYNNEI. Unmatched junction bases numbered 13, after V lost 8 bases and J lost 4 bases. The CDR3 has 16 amino acids. The CDR3 nucleotides read TGTGCCAGCCCCCCGGAAGGTAGCGGGAGCTCAGATACGCAGTATTTT. Protein product: CASPPEGSGSSDTQYF.

The chain has TRBV5-5 and TRBJ2-7; D unresolved. Germline V gene data show CDR1 as SGHKS and CDR2 as YYEKEE (reference sequence). Trimming removed 2 bases at V and 1 base at J, with 4 bases between. This CDR3 is built from 12 residues. CDR3 amino acids: CASSFGSYEQYF. DNA for the CDR3: TGTGCCAGCAGCTTTGGTTCCTACGAGCAGTACTTC.

The rearrangement links TRBV27 to TRBJ1-2; a weak D match, TRBD1 (6 bases). The CDR3 runs 15 residues. From germline, CDR1 is MNHEY and CDR2 SMNVEV (reference sequence). V lost 5 bases, J lost 0 bases, and 13 bases lay in between. In DNA form, the CDR3 reads TGTGCCAGCAGTGCCAGGGGCTTAGCTAACTATGGCTACACCTTC. It translates to CASSARGLANYGYTF.

The rearrangement links TRBV4-1 to TRBJ2-2, with a tentative D call TRBD2 (6 bases). This CDR3 has 19 residues. Trimming left V 2 bases short and J 0 bases short, with 19 bases between. Germline V gene data show CDR1 as MGHRA and CDR2 as YSYEKL. The CDR3 DNA sequence: TGCGCCAGCAGCCAACCTCCGTGGGGGAGGAGAGCGAACACCGGGGAGCTGTTTTTT. Protein: CASSQPPWGRRANTGELFF.

V and J are TRBV11-2 and TRBJ2-5; D ambiguous. The V end lost 1 base, the J end lost 5 bases, and 5 bases lay between the germline ends. Per the germline V gene, CDR1 is SGHAT and CDR2 is FQNNGV. CDR3 length equals 12 residues. The CDR3 loop is CASSLVSETQYF. The CDR3 region has the DNA TGTGCCAGCAGCTTAGTCTCGGAGACCCAGTACTTC.

About this clone: The same CDR3 can be traced to other DNA sequences in this sample. The chain links TRBV28 to TRBJ1-2; D call uncertain. Trimming left V 5 bases short and J 2 bases short, with 3 bases between. Germline loops: CDR1 MDHEN, CDR2 SYDVKM. The CDR3 loop spans 11 amino acids. DNA for the CDR3: TGTGCCAGCAGTCCGAACTATGGCTACACCTTC. The encoded protein is CASSPNYGYTF.

In nucleotides, the CDR3 is TGTGCCACCCGTGATCCCTTGAACACCGGGGAGCTGTTTTTT. It is translated as CATRDPLNTGELFF. The chain uses TRBV6-5 and TRBJ2-2; D not certain. Germline V gives CDR1 MNHEY, CDR2 SVGAGI. The CDR3 runs to 14 residues. Trimming took off 10 bases at V and 1 base at J, with 13 bases between the two ends.